This record looks at one T cell receptor beta chain sequence and its context. Antigen unknown. This specimen belongs to a study of shared clonotypes between healthy human individuals. CDR3 length: 18 residues. Germline V gene data show CDR1 as SGHRS and CDR2 as YFSETQ. The V end lost 4 bases, the J end lost 1 base, and 22 bases lay between the germline ends. Study observations and caveats: Researchers sampled only blood; tissue repertoires likely differ.

Sequenced by immunoSEQ multiplex PCR; TCRdb stores in-frame clones only, minus some. The sample holds about a million clones; about 75% are singletons and the top ten take 1.4% to 1.5%. The sample consisted of memory CD4+ T cells sorted from blood. The subset is: CD45RA-negative fraction. This receptor was taken from a man in his late teens or twenties in good health. The genes are TRBV5-1 and TRBJ2-3; D perhaps matches TRBD1 (6 bases). This chain's CDR3 is CASSPRPTRGTRTDTQYF. The CDR3 DNA reads TGCGCCAGCAGCCCTCGCCCGACCAGGGGCACTCGCACAGATACGCAGTATTTT.